The entry that follows covers one T cell receptor beta chain sequence. Its antigen is currently unknown. This record belongs to a study of cytomegalovirus exposure and HLA in healthy donors. V gave up 7 bases and J gave up 7 bases; unmatched junction bases: 10. This CDR3 contains 15 residues. Germline values: CDR1 LNHDA, CDR2 SQIVND (reference sequence). Study-level results: According to a subsequent analysis, TCR clusters from the first cohort were inclined to appear together in the roughly 120 validation repertoires. Cytomegalovirus association was assigned to about 150 TCR beta chains.

Profiled with immunoSEQ multiplex PCR; TCRdb holds only in-frame clones, not every one. The profile covers some 63,000 clones, with roughly 90% appearing a single time and roughly 1.2% taken by the ten largest. This TCR derives from a woman aged 18-29 years in good health and CMV-seronegative. Specimen: PBMCs. The rearrangement joins TRBV19 to TRBJ2-2, with 9 nucleotides matching TRBD1. The CDR3 bases are TGTGCCAGTACCCATACAGGGGGCTCTGACGGGGAGCTGTTTTTT. It encodes CASTHTGGSDGELFF. The variable domain in full, completed from reference TRBV19 and TRBJ2-2, reads DGGITQSPKYLFRKEGQNVTLSCEQNLNHDAMYWYRQDPGQGLRLIYYSQIVNDFQKGDIAEGYSVSREKKESFPLTVTSAQKNPTAFYLCASTHTGGSDGELFFGEGSRLTVL.